This TCR beta chain originates from a study of beta chain features in type 1 diabetes. Across the whole study: Patient and healthy donor groups were alike in age, gender and cell yields.

Expressed TCRB transcripts were sequenced because the isolated RNA had all been reverse transcribed beforehand. The data were produced by immunoSEQ multiplex PCR, yet TCRdb's version contains in-frame clones alone and is incomplete. The table includes a few hundred thousand clones, roughly 12% detected once. Findings of the study overall: Among all four CD4+ subsets, Type 1 diabetes patients had TCRB CDR3s that were moderately but significantly shorter. Within patients, naive, central memory and Treg TCRB repertoires seemed more similar than within healthy donors. More deletions and fewer insertions at VDJ junctions were seen in type 1 diabetes patients.

The junction had 3 bases not matched to a gene; V was cut back by 11 bases and J by 1 base. This CDR3 is built from 12 residues. Germline V CDR1 and CDR2: SEHNR, FQNEAQ (reference sequence). The table lists this clone with a few counts. Its antigen is still unknown. The V gene is TRBV7-9, the J gene TRBJ2-5, with 8 bases fitting TRBD2. This TCR was recovered from a woman under 30 with type 1 diabetes. Sequencing was performed on naive CD4+ T cells from blood. CDR3 in DNA: TGTGCCGCTAGCGGGTCCCAAGAGACCCAGTACTTC. This encodes CAASGSQETQYF. Supplemented by reference TRBV7-9 and TRBJ2-5, the full variable domain reads DTGVSQNPRHKITKRGQNVTFRCDPISEHNRLYWYRQTLGQGPEFLTYFQNEAQLEKSRLLSDRFSAERPKGSFSTLEIQRTEQGDSAMYLCAASGSQETQYFGPGTRLLVL.